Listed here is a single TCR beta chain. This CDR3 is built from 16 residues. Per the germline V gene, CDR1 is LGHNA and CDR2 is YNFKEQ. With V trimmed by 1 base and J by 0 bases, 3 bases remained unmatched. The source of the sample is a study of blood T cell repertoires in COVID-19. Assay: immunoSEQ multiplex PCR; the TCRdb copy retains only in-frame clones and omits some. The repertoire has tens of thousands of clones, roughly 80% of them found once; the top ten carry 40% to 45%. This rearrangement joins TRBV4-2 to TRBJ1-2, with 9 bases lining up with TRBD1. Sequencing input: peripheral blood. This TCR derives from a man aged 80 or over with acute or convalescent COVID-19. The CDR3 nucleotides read TGTGCCAGCAGCCAAGTCGGACAGGGGTCTAACTATGGCTACACCTTC. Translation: CASSQVGQGSNYGYTF.